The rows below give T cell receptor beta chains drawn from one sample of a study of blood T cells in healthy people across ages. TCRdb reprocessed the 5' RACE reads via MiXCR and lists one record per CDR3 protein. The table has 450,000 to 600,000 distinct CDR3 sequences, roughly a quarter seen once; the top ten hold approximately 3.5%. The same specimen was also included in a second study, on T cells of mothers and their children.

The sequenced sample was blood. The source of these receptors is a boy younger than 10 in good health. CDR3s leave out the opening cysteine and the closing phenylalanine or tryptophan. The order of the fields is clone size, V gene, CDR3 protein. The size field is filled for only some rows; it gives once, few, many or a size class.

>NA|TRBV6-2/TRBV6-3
ASSWREKLF
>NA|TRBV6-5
ASSTLVGQETQY
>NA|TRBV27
ASSPRIREKLF
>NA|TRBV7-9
ASSPRDRGHYGYT
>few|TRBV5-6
ASSLPNSYNEQF
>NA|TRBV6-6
ASSFRGPYNQPQH
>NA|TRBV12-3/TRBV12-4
ASSLSLAGTYNEQF
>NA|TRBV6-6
ASSTRTSGGTGELF
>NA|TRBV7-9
ASSLAREAAPSTDTQY
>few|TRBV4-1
ASSQEGSRYGYT
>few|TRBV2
ATSGPLKTQY
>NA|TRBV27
ASSSPPGEQF
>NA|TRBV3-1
ASSQAENTGELF
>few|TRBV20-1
SASTASYEQY
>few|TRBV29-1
SVGRGTEAF